This TCR beta chain originates from a study of blood T cells in healthy people across ages (dated by TCRdb to about 2015). Regarding the study in general: In model experiments, roughly one uniquely barcoded TCR beta cDNA molecule per two T cells was captured by template switching. To track age-related changes in TCR beta repertoire diversity, the study relied on deep sequencing normalized with unique cDNA molecular identifiers. Four age groups were formed from the donors: young (average around 15 years), middle-aged (just under 40), aged (approximately 60) and long-lived (around 80). To avoid experimental bias, donors of different ages were spread randomly across the sequencing lanes. Two additional independent replicas of 1 million unique cDNA reads from the same blood draw were analyzed for two donors (one aged 18 to 29 and one aged 80 or older). Overall study results and their limits: As age increased, observed TCR beta diversity per million T cells dropped in a roughly linear way, and a significant reduction was already evident by age around 41. Estimates of total diversity based on one million sequenced T cells were regarded as lower bounds and as underestimates. The CMV infection status of donors was not known, potentially confounding age-related changes in expanded clonotypes. Compared with the aged group, more naive CD4+ T cells, fewer expanded clones and increased TCR diversity were shown by the long-lived group, suggesting age selection. The percentage of naive T cells measured by flow cytometry correlated strongly with observed TCR beta diversity. Since profiling was done on bulk unsorted PBMCs, naive and antigen-experienced compartments could not be conclusively compared.

Clipping removes 6 bases from V and 4 bases from J, with 2 as the unmatched junction base count. Including cysteine and phenylalanine, the CDR3 has 14 amino acids. Only the CDR3 DNA stays, 42 bases, in frame from base 1. CDR1 and CDR2, per the germline V gene, are SNHLY and FYNNEI. Libraries were made using 5' RACE. The instrument given in TCRdb is Illumina HiSeq 2500. A second roughly 6 to 11 cycle PCR used a sample-barcoded 5' primer and a J-beta primer mix. A unique molecular identifier was introduced onto each TCR beta cDNA molecule by a template-switch 5' adaptor carrying 12 random nucleotides. At least 2.5 million CDR3-containing paired-end reads were obtained from each sample. First-strand cDNA was synthesized from all RNA with the Mint cDNA synthesis kit, primed by a TRBC-specific oligonucleotide. All cDNA was treated with uracil-DNA glycosylase and then went through a first 18-cycle PCR with the universal primers M1SS and BC2_uni_R. As for the original processing: Each sample was normalized by randomly selecting 1 million high-quality reads, each carrying a distinct molecular identifier. Reads sharing molecular identifiers were discarded rather than binned into consensus sequences. CDR3 identification, clonotype clustering and error correction used MiTCR with a Q25 quality threshold and the strictest error-elimination algorithm. Lower-bound total TCR beta diversity was estimated with a nonparametric unseen species model using Euler transformation. In TCRdb, the public reads were trimmed at Q25 with fastp and aligned with MiXCR, with productive beta chains retained. Each record represents a unique CDR3 protein, reported with the most common genes and DNA among its rows. V and J calls and clone size were set by TCRdb, not the authors. The sample table lists about 1 million distinct CDR3 sequences, more than 35% of them with a count of one. The ten largest clones capture approximately 19% of the sample.

The donors were 40 or so Caucasian individuals from Russia, aged roughly 6 to 90 years, who were systemically healthy. Each donor gave approximately 9.3 milliliters of peripheral blood, collected into EDTA-treated Vacutainer tubes. Ficoll-Paque density-gradient centrifugation was used to isolate PBMCs, with at least 6.5 million per sample. Total RNA was extracted from PBMCs with Trizol reagent, with at least 6 micrograms obtained per sample. For every donor, an aliquot of PBMCs went through flow cytometry to measure the percentages of naive CD45RAhigh/CD27high T cells. In regard to this clonotype: Its binding antigen is unknown. No quality values exist for individual bases; no much larger clone is one base distant.

This receptor was identified in a woman aged 55 to 70 in good health. The rearrangement combines TRBV2 with TRBJ2-6, and 8 bases in between align with TRBD1. The sequenced sample consisted of blood. The DNA reads as follows: TGTGCCAGCAGGACAGGGGTGGGGGCCAACGTCCTGACTTTC. Translation gives CASRTGVGANVLTF.